What follows are 8 T cell receptor beta chains derived from one specimen sequenced in a study of blood T cell repertoires in COVID-19. Assay: immunoSEQ multiplex PCR; the TCRdb copy retains only in-frame clones and omits some. This sample yields over 60,000 clones, of which around 87% are seen a single time; more than 1% belongs to the top ten. The sample consisted of peripheral blood. These receptors all come from a man aged 70-80 years with acute or convalescent COVID-19.

This rearrangement joins TRBV3-1 (or the pseudogene TRBV3-2) to TRBJ2-5, with 7 bases lining up with TRBD2. Trimming removed 5 bases from V and 2 bases from J; junction bases left unmatched: 5. The CDR3 has 14 amino acids. CDR1 LGHDT and CDR2 YNNKEL come from the germline V gene (reference sequence). The CDR3 region has the DNA TGTGCCAGCAGCAACTCCGGGAGGCAAGAGACCCAGTACTTC. Its translation: CASSNSGRQETQYF.

This chain uses TRBV6-5 with TRBJ1-6, with TRBD1 matching over 10 bases. V lost 6 bases to trimming and J lost 7 bases; unmatched junction nucleotides: 6. Germline assignment: CDR1 MNHEY and CDR2 SVGAGI. CDR3 size: 15 residues. CDR3 sequence (DNA): TGTGCCAGCAGGACAGGGGGCGCTCTGAATTCACCCCTCCACTTT. Residues: CASRTGGALNSPLHF.

This chain links TRBV29-1 with TRBJ1-6, with TRBD1 matching over 8 bases. This CDR3 is built from 13 residues. Germline CDR1 reads SQVTM; CDR2 reads ANQGSEA. The J segment lost 7 bases and the V segment lost 6 bases, leaving 5 bases of the junction unmatched. This chain's CDR3 is CSVGQDLNSPLHF. The CDR3 DNA reads as TGCAGCGTGGGACAGGACCTAAATTCACCCCTCCACTTT.

This chain joins TRBV5-5 and TRBJ2-5, with D perhaps matching TRBD1 (6 bases). The CDR3 sequence is 16 residues long. CDR1 is SGHKS, CDR2 YYEKEE, per germline (reference sequence). Trimming left V 1 base short and J 4 bases short, with 17 bases between. CDR3 in amino acids: CASSLRLWGQRETQYF. CDR3 nucleotides: TGTGCCAGCAGCTTGCGGTTGTGGGGGCAGAGAGAGACCCAGTACTTC. Looking up the rest from reference TRBV5-5 and TRBJ2-5 gives the full variable domain: DAGVTQSPTHLIKTRGQQVTLRCSPISGHKSVSWYQQVLGQGPQFIFQYYEKEERGRGNFPDRFSARQFPNYSSELNVNALLLGDSALYLCASSLRLWGQRETQYFGPGTRLLVL.

V usage is TRBV7-2 and J usage is TRBJ1-5, with no clear D. Germline V gene data show CDR1 as SGHTA and CDR2 as FQGNSA. V dropped 7 bases and J dropped 6 bases, with 13 bases sitting between them. The CDR3 is 13 amino acids. The CDR3 region has the DNA TGTGCCAGCACCATCGGAGCAGTTCAGCCCCAGCATTTT. This encodes CASTIGAVQPQHF.

The chain recombines TRBV9 with TRBJ1-1; D remains ambiguous. V was pared by 6 bases and J by 0 bases, with 15 bases between. The CDR3 covers 15 residues. Germline V gene lookup returns CDR1 SGDLS and CDR2 YYNGEE. In nucleotides, the CDR3 is TGTGCCAGCAACCCAAGCGGGGTCATGAACACTGAAGCTTTCTTT. The encoded protein is CASNPSGVMNTEAFF.

V gene TRBV6-5 combines with J gene TRBJ2-1; no firm D call. The CDR3 is made up of 15 amino acids. CDR1 and CDR2 (germline): MNHEY, SVGAGI. The V and J ends lost 6 bases and 2 bases respectively, with 14 bases between them. CDR3 DNA: TGTGCCAGCAGCCGACCGGGTGACGCCTACAATGAGCAGTTCTTC. Its translation is CASSRPGDAYNEQFF.

This chain links TRBV18 with TRBJ2-3; no definite D call. The CDR3 is made up of 11 amino acids. V shed 4 bases and J shed 6 bases, with 5 bases lying between them. Germline loops: CDR1 KGHSH, CDR2 LQKENI. CDR3 sequence (DNA): TGTGCCAGCTCACGCGAGGATACGCAGTATTTT. Encoded protein: CASSREDTQYF.